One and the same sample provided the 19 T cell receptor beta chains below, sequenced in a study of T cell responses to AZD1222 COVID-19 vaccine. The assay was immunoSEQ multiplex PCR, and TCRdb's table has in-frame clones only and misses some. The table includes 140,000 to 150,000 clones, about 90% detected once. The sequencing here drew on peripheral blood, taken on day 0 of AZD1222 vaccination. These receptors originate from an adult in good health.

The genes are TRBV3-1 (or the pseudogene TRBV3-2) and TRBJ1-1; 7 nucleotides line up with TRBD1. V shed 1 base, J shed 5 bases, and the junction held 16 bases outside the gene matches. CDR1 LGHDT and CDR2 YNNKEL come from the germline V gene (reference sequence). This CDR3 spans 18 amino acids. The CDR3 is CASSQGKQGPSMGTEAFF. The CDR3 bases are TGTGCCAGCAGCCAAGGAAAACAGGGGCCCTCTATGGGGACTGAAGCTTTCTTT.

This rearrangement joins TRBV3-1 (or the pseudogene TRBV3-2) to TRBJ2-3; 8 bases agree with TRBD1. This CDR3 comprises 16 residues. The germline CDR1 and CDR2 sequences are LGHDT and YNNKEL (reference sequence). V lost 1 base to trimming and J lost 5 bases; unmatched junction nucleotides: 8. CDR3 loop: CASSQVGAGGLDTQYF. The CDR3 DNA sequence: TGTGCCAGCAGCCAAGTAGGCGCAGGGGGCCTAGATACGCAGTATTTT.

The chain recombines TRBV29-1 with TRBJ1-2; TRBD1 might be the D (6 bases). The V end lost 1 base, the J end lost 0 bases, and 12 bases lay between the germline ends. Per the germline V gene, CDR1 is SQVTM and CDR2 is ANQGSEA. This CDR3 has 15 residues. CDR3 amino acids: CSVEGTDPANYGYTF. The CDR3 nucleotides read TGCAGCGTTGAAGGGACAGACCCCGCTAACTATGGCTACACCTTC.

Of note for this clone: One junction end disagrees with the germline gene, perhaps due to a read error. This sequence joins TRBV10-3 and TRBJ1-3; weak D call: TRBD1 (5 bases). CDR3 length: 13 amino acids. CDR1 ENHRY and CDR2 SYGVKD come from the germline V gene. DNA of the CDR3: TGCCCCGGTGGGGGGACTTCTGGAAACACCATATATTTT. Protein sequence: CPGGGTSGNTIYF.

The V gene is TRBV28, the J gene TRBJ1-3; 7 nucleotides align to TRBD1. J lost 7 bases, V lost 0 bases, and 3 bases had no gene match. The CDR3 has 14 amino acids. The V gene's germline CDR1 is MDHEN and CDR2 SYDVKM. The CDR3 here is CASSLWPGGNTIYF. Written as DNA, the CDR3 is TGTGCCAGCAGTTTATGGCCAGGGGGGAACACCATATATTTT.

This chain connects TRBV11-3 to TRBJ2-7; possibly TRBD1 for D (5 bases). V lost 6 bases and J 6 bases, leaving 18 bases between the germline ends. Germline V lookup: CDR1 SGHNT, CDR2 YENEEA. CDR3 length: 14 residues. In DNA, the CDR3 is TGTGCCAGCAGTCCCTCCCACGGCAGGGCCGAGCAGTACTTC. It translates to CASSPSHGRAEQYF. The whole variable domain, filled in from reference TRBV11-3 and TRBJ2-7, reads EAGVVQSPRYKIIEKKQPVAFWCNPISGHNTLYWYLQNLGQGPELLIRYENEEAVDDSQLPKDRFSAERLKGVDSTLKIQPAELGDSAVYLCASSPSHGRAEQYFGPGTRLTVT.

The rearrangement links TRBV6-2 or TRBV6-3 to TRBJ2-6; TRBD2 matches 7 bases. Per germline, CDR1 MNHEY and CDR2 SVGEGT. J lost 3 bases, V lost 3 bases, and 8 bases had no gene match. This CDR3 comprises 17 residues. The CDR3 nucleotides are TGTGCCAGCAGTTATCAGGCGGGAGTAGATGGGGCCAACGTCCTGACTTTC. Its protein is CASSYQAGVDGANVLTF.

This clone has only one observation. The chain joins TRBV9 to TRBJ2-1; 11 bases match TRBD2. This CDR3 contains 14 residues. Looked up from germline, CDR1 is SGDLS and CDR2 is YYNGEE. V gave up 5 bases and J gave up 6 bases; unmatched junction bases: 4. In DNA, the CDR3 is TGTGCCAGCAGTAACCTAGCGGGAGGCAATGAGCAGTTCTTC. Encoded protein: CASSNLAGGNEQFF.

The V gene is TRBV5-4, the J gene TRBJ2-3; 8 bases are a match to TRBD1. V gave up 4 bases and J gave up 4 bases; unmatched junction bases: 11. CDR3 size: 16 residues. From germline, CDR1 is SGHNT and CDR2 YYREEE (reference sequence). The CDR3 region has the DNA TGTGCCAGCAGCAAGGAGAGGGACAGGTTCCCAGATACGCAGTATTTT. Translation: CASSKERDRFPDTQYF. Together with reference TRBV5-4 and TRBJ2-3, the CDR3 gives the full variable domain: ETGVTQSPTHLIKTRGQQVTLRCSSQSGHNTVSWYQQALGQGPQFIFQYYREEENGRGNFPPRFSGLQFPNYSSELNVNALELDDSALYLCASSKERDRFPDTQYFGPGTRLTVL.

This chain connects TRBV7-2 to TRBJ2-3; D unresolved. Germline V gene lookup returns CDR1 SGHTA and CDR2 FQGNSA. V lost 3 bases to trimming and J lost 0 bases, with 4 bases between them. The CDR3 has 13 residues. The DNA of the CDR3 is TGTGCCAGCAGCTTTCCTAGCACAGATACGCAGTATTTT. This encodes CASSFPSTDTQYF.

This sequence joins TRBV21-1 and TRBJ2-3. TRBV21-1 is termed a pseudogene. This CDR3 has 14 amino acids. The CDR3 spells CASSKEDASDTQYF. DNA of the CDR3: TGTGCCAGCAGCAAAGAAGACGCTTCAGATACGCAGTATTTT.

For the CDR3, the DNA is TGTGCCACCATGGGCGGTCTCACAGATACGCAGTATTTT. It specifies CATMGGLTDTQYF. This rearrangement joins TRBV24-1 to TRBJ2-3; no reliable D call. V was shortened by 8 bases and J by 2 bases, with 10 bases between the two germline ends. Germline V gene lookup returns CDR1 KGHDR and CDR2 SFDVKD. This CDR3 has 13 residues.

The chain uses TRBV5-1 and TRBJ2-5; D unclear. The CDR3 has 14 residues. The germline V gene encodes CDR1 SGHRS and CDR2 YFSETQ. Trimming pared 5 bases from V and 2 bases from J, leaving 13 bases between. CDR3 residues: CASRLSLGQETQYF. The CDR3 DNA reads TGCGCCAGCAGGCTATCCCTAGGACAAGAGACCCAGTACTTC. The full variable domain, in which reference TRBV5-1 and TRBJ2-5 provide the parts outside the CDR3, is KAGVTQTPRYLIKTRGQQVTLSCSPISGHRSVSWYQQTPGQGLQFLFEYFSETQRNKGNFPGRFSGRQFSNSRSEMNVSTLELGDSALYLCASRLSLGQETQYFGPGTRLLVL.

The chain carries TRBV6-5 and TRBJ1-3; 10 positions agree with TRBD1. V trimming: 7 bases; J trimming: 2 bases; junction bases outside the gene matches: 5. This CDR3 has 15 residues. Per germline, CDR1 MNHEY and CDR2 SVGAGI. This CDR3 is CASKVGTGAGNTIYF. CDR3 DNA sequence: TGTGCCAGCAAAGTAGGGACAGGGGCTGGAAACACCATATATTTT.

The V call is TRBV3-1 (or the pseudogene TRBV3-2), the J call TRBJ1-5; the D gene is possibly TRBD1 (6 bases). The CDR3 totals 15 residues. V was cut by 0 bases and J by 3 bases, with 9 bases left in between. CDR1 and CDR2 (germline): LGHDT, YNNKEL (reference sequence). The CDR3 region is CASSQESGANQPQHF. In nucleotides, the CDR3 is TGTGCCAGCAGCCAAGAGTCAGGGGCCAATCAGCCCCAGCATTTT.

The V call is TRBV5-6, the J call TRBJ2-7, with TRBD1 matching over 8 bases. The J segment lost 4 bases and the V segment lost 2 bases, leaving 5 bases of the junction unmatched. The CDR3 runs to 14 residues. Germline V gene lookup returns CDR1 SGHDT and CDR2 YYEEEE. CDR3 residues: CASSFGTGEYEQYF. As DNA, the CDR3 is TGTGCCAGCAGCTTCGGGACAGGAGAATACGAGCAGTACTTC.

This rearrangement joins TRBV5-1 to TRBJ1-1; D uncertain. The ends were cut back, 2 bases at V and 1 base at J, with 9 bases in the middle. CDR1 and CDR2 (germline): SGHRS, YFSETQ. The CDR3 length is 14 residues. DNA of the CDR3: TGCGCCAGCAGCTTCAACGAGGGGAACACTGAAGCTTTCTTT. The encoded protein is CASSFNEGNTEAFF.

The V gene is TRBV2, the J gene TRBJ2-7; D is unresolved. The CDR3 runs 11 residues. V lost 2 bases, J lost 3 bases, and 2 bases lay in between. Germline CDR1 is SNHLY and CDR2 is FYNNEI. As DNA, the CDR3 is TGTGCCAGCAGTGAAAACTACGAGCAGTACTTC. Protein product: CASSENYEQYF.

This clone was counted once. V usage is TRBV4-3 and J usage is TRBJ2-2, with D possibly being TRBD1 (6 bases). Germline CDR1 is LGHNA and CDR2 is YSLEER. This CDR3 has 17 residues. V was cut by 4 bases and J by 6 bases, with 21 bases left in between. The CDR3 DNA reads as TGCGCCAGCAGCCCTACAGGGTATCGAGGAAGAGCCGGGGAGCTGTTTTTT. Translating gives CASSPTGYRGRAGELFF.